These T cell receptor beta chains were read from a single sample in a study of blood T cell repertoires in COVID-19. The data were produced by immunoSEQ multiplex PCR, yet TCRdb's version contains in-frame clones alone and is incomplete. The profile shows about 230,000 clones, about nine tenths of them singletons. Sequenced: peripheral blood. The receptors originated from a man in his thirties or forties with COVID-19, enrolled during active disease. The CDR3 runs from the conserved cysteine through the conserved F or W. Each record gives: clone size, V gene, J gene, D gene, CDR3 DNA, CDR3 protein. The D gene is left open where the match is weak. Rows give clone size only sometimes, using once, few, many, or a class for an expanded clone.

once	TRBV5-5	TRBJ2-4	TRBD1	TGTGCCAGCAGCTGGGGGGAGGACAGGGGAGACATTCAGTACTTC	CASSWGEDRGDIQYF
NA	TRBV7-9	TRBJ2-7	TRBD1	TGTGCCAGCAGTTATCTAAGGGGGCTTGGGGCCTACGAGCAGTACTTC	CASSYLRGLGAYEQYF
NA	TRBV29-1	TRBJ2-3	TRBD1	TGCAGCGTTGAATCACTCAAGGACAGGGTAGGAGGAGATACGCAGTATTTT	CSVESLKDRVGGDTQYF
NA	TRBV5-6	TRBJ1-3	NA	TGTGCCAGCAGCGGCGGGGGACTGGGCTCTGGAAACACCATATATTTT	CASSGGGLGSGNTIYF
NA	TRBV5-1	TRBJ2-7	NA	TGCGCCAGCAGCTTCTCGAGTGACTTACTATCCTACGAGCAGTACTTC	CASSFSSDLLSYEQYF
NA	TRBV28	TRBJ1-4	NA	TGTGCCAGCAGTTTGACAGCAACTAATGAAAAACTGTTTTTT	CASSLTATNEKLFF
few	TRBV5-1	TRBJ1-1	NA	TGCGCCAGCAGCTTGTCAGGGGCTGAAGCTTTCTTT	CASSLSGAEAFF
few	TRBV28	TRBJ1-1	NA	TGTGCCAGCAGTTTAATCTTGGGGAGGGGTGGCACTGAAGCTTTCTTT	CASSLILGRGGTEAFF
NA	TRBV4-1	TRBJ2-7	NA	TGCGCCAGCAGCCAAGATGGCGTGGGCAGGGGATTAGGCGAGCAGTACTTC	CASSQDGVGRGLGEQYF
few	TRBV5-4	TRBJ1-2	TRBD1	TGTGCCAGCAGCATTACTGGACAGGGCTATGGCTACACCTTC	CASSITGQGYGYTF
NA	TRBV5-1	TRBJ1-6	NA	TGCGCCAGCAGCCCAGGGAATTCACCCCTCCACTTT	CASSPGNSPLHF
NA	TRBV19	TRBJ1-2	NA	TGTGCCAGTGGAGACAGATCTAACTATGGCTACACCTTC	CASGDRSNYGYTF
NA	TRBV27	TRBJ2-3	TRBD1	TGTGCCAGCAGAAGTCGAAGACAGGGCCTCGGGGATACGCAGTATTTT	CASRSRRQGLGDTQYF
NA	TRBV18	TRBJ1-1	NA	TGTGCCAGCTCACTCATCCGGGGTGAGTTTATTACTGAAGCTTTCTTT	CASSLIRGEFITEAFF
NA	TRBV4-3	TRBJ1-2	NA	TGCGCCAGCAGCCAAGTATCGTACAGGGTGCCTAACTATGGCTACACCTTC	CASSQVSYRVPNYGYTF
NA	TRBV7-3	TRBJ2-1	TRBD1	TGTGCCAGCAGCTTAGGACAGGGGGAATACAATGAGCAGTTCTTC	CASSLGQGEYNEQFF
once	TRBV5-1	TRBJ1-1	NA	TGCGCCAGCAGCGGGGGGGCTCAGGGGAAAGCTGAAGCTTTCTTT	CASSGGAQGKAEAFF
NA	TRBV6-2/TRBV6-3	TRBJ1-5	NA	TGTGCCAGCAGTTACTCAAGGGACAAAGTACTTAGCAATCAGCCCCAGCATTTT	CASSYSRDKVLSNQPQHF
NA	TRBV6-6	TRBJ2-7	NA	TGTGCCAGCAGTCGACTTACGGAGTCCGTCGAGCAGTACTTC	CASSRLTESVEQYF
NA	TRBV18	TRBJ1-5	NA	TGTGCCAGCTCTACAGGGTCGGGCAATCAGCCCCAGCATTTT	CASSTGSGNQPQHF
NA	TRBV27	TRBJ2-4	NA	TGTGCCAGCAGTTTATCACGAGACAGAAACATTCAGTACTTC	CASSLSRDRNIQYF
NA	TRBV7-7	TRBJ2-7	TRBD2	TGTGCCAGCAGCCCCACTAGCGGCCCCTCCTACGAGCAGTACTTC	CASSPTSGPSYEQYF
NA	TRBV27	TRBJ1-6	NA	TGTGCCAGCAGTTTTCAGGGGAATGAGCCACCCCTCCACTTT	CASSFQGNEPPLHF
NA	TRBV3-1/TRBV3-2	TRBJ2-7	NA	TGTGCCAGCAGCCTAAGTGACAGCCGGATGGACGAGCAGTACTTC	CASSLSDSRMDEQYF
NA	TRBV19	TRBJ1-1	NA	TGTGCCAGTAGTATAGGGGAGAGGACTACTGAAGCTTTCTTT	CASSIGERTTEAFF
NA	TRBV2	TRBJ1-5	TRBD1	TGTGCCAGCAGTCCTCGGACAGGGTCTAGCAATCAGCCCCAGCATTTT	CASSPRTGSSNQPQHF
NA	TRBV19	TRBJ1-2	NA	TGTGCCAGTACCCCGACAGGACCCCTCAACTATGGCTACACCTTC	CASTPTGPLNYGYTF
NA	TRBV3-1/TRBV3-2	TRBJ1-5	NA	TGTGCCAGCAGCCAGATGAGACAGTGGAATCAGCCCCAGCATTTT	CASSQMRQWNQPQHF
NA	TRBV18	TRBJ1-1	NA	TGTGCCAGCTCGACCGACGGCAGGGGCACTGAAGCTTTCTTT	CASSTDGRGTEAFF
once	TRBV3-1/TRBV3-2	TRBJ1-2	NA	TGTGCCAGCAGCCAAGAAGGGGCTCCTAACTATGGCTACACCTTC	CASSQEGAPNYGYTF
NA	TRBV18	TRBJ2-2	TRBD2	TGTGCCAGCTCACCGGGACTAGCGGGAGTAGCGAACACCGGGGAGCTGTTTTTT	CASSPGLAGVANTGELFF
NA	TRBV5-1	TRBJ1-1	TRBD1	TGCGCCAGCAGCTTGGCCTCGGGACAGGGAATGGCTTTCTTT	CASSLASGQGMAFF
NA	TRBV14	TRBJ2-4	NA	TGTGCCAGCAGCCGGCCAGGGAGGGGGAAAAGGATTCAGTACTTC	CASSRPGRGKRIQYF
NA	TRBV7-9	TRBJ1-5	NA	TGTGCCAGCAGCTCGACTAAACAGGGAAATCAGCCCCAGCATTTT	CASSSTKQGNQPQHF
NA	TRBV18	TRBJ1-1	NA	TGTGCCAGCTCACCCCAGGAGGGACGGAGCACTGAAGCTTTCTTT	CASSPQEGRSTEAFF
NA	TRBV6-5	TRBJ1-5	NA	TGTGCCAGCAGATCCACAGGGTTAAATCAGCCCCAGCATTTT	CASRSTGLNQPQHF
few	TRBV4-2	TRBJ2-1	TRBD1	TGTGCCAGCAGCCGATCGCGGGACAGGGGAGAGTGGTCTTACAATGAGCAGTTCTTC	CASSRSRDRGEWSYNEQFF
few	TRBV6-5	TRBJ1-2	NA	TGTGCCAGCAGTTACTCGGCACTCGGGGGAAACTATGGCTACACCTTC	CASSYSALGGNYGYTF
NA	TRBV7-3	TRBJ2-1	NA	TGTGCCAGCAGCTTGCGGCCGGACAGTCAACACAATGAGCAGTTCTTC	CASSLRPDSQHNEQFF
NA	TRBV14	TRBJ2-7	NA	TGTGCCAGCAGGCAGGACAGCATGCACTACGAGCAGTACTTC	CASRQDSMHYEQYF
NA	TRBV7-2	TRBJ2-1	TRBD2	TGTGCCAGCAGCTTAACCCCCAGGACTAGCGGGAAGGGAAGGGGTGAGCAGTTCTTC	CASSLTPRTSGKGRGEQFF
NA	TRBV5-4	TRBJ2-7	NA	TGTGCCAGCAGTAACAAAAGCTCCTACGAGCAGTACTTC	CASSNKSSYEQYF
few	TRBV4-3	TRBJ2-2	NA	TGCGCCAGCAGCCAATTTGCGGAGAACACCGGGGAGCTGTTTTTT	CASSQFAENTGELFF
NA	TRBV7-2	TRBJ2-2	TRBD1	TGTGCCAGCAGCTCGGGACAGACTTTTACCGGGGAGCTGTTTTTT	CASSSGQTFTGELFF